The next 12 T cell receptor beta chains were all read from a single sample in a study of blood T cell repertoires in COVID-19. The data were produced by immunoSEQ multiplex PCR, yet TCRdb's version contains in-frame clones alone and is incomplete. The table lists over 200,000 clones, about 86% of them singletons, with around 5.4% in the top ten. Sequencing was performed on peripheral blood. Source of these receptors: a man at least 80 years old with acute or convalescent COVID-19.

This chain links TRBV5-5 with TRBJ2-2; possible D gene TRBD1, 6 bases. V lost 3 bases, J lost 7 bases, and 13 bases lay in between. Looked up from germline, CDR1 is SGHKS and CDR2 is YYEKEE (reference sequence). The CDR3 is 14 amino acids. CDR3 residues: CASSWDNIFGELFF. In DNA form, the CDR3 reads TGTGCCAGCAGCTGGGACAATATATTCGGGGAGCTGTTTTTT.

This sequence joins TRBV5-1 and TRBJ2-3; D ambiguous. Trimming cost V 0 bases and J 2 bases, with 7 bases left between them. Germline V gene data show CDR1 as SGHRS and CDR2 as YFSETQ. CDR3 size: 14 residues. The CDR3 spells CASSLVAHTDTQYF. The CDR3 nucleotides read TGCGCCAGCAGCTTGGTGGCACACACAGATACGCAGTATTTT.

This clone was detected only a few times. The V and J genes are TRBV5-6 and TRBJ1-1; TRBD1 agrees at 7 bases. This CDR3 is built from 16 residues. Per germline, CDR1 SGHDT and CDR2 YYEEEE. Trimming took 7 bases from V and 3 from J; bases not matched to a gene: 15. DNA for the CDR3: TGTGCCAGCGGGGATCTTCGGGACAGAGGGGACACTGAAGCTTTCTTT. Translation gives CASGDLRDRGDTEAFF. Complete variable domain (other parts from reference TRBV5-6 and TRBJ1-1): DAGVTQSPTHLIKTRGQQVTLRCSPKSGHDTVSWYQQALGQGPQFIFQYYEEEERQRGNFPDRFSGHQFPNYSSELNVNALLLGDSALYLCASGDLRDRGDTEAFFGQGTRLTVV.

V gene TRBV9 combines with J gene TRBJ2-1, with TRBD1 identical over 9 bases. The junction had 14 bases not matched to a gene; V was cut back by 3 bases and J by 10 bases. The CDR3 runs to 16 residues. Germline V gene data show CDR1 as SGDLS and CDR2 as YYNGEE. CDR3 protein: CASSALPGTGPGEQFF. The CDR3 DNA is TGTGCCAGCAGCGCCCTCCCCGGGACAGGGCCGGGGGAGCAGTTCTTC.

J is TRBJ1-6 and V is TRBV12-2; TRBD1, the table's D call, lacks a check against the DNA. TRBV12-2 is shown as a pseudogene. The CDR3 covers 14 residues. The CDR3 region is CASRTQGYNSPLHF. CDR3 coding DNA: TGTGCAAGTCGCACGCAGGGTTATAATTCACCCCTCCACTTT.

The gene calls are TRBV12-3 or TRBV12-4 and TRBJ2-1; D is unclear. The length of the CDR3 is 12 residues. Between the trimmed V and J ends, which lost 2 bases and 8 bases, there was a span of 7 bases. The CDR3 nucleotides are TGTGCCAGCAGTTTATATTCCTATGAGCAGTTCTTC. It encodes CASSLYSYEQFF.

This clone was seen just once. CDR3 residues: CASSLVPSSGNTIYF. CDR3 in DNA: TGTGCCAGCAGCTTAGTCCCCAGCTCTGGAAACACCATATATTTT. The gene calls are TRBV7-2 and TRBJ1-3, with unresolved D. The length of the CDR3 is 15 residues. Germline CDR1 SGHTA, CDR2 FQGNSA. Deletions cut 1 base from V and 0 bases from J, with 7 bases between.

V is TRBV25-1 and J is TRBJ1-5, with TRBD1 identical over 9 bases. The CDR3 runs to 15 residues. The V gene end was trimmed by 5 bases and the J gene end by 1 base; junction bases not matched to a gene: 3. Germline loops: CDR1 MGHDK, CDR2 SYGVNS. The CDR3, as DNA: TGTGCCAGCAGTAAGACAGGGGGAAGCAATCAGCCCCAGCATTTT. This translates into CASSKTGGSNQPQHF.

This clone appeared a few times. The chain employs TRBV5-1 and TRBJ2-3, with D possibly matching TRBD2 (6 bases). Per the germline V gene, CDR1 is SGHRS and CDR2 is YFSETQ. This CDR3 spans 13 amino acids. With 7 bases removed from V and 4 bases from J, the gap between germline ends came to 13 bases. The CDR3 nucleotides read TGCGCCAGCGGCCCCGGAGGGTCAGATACGCAGTATTTT. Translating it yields CASGPGGSDTQYF.

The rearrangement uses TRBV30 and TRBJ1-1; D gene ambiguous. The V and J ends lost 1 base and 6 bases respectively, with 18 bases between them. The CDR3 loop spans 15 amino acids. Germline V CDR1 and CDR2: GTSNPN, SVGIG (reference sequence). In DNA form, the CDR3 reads TGTGCCTGGAGTGCCCCGAGTCTCGGGCGGGCTGAAGCTTTCTTT. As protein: CAWSAPSLGRAEAFF.

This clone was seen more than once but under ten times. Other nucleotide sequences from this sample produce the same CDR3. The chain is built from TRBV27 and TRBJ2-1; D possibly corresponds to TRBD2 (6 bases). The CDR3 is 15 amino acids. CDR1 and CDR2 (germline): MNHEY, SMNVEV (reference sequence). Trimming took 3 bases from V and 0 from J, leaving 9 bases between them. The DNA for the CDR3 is TGTGCCAGCAGTTTTAGCGGAAGCTCCTACAATGAGCAGTTCTTC. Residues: CASSFSGSSYNEQFF.

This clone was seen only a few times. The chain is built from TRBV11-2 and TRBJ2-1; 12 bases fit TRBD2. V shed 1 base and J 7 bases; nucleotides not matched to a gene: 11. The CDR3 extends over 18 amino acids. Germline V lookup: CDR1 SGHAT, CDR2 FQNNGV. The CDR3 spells CASSLVIPSGRALNEQFF. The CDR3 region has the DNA TGTGCCAGCAGCTTAGTCATTCCTAGCGGGAGGGCCTTGAATGAGCAGTTCTTC.